The T cell receptor (beta chain) described here comes from a study of blood T cell repertoires in COVID-19 (TCRdb year 2020). With regard to the full study: Samples from collaborators originated in the United States, Italy and Spain and spanned both the acute and convalescent phases of COVID-19. The prospective study material was composed of cDNA or gDNA derived from T cells, B-cell-depleted T cells, or PBMCs. Deeply sampled blood TCRbeta repertoires from subjects exposed to, actively infected with, or recovered from COVID-19 were included in the dataset. A freely available public database, intended as a resource for researchers studying the immune response to SARS-CoV-2, is where the repertoires were released. The samples were drawn from two sources: the first 160 participants of the ongoing ImmuneRACE study, and 1,254 subjects contributed by 6 global collaborators. The sample metadata nearly always contained a de-identified subject ID, COVID-19 status, age in years and sex. HLA class I and class II types, where available, came from metadata supplied by the sample provider rather than from assay-based typing.

One collaborating source in Seattle enrolled patients while the patients were actively infected and followed the patients over time throughout the course of disease. The collaborating institutions used their own protocols to collect whole blood in K2EDTA tubes. For TCRbeta analysis, collaborator samples were shipped as frozen whole blood, as isolated PBMCs, or as DNA extracted from either sample type. The research as a whole found: Clinical and demographic metadata were provided uncurated, with the amount varying by source and participant.

Remarks on this clone: Its specific antigen is unknown. Base-call qualities are not available, and no considerably larger clone is one nucleotide away.

The immunoSEQ Assay, a bias-controlled multiplex PCR, was used to amplify TCRbeta CDR3 regions from genomic DNA. As for the authors' bioinformatics: The number of nucleated cells in each sample was estimated by amplification of reference gene primers within the assay. Sequence reads were collapsed and filtered to measure the absolute abundance of every unique TCRbeta CDR3 rearrangement. For each sample, productive Simpson clonality was calculated by taking the square root of Simpson's diversity index across productive rearrangements. This immuneACCESS table, as held by TCRdb, lists in-frame sequences with V and J called but not all clones. Of the missing ones, under half trace to an unresolved V gene in checked studies; the others have no known cause. That table supplies the V and J calls and clone size; D and trimming were determined from the DNA. The table for this sample lists fewer than 700,000 clones; roughly nine tenths of them were counted only once. Less than 9.5% of the sample lies in the top ten.

The germline V gene encodes CDR1 SEHNR and CDR2 FQNEAQ (reference sequence). Its CDR3 holds 16 amino acids, cysteine through phenylalanine. Kept here is only the CDR3 DNA, which spans 48 bases and is read in frame from base 1. Germline trimming: 7 bases from V, 0 bases from J; junction bases outside gene matches: 9. The sequence derives from a woman aged 45-59 years with COVID-19, enrolled during active disease. This receptor chain uses TRBV7-9 and TRBJ2-1; TRBD1 fits 7 bases in the junction. The specimen sequenced was peripheral blood. The nucleotides are TGTGCCAGCACAATGGGAAGGGACAGCTCCTACAATGAGCAGTTCTTC. It translates as CASTMGRDSSYNEQFF.